This TCR beta chain was captured by sequencing in a study of early T cells in non-severe SARS-CoV-2 infection. This CDR3 has 12 amino acids. Trimming took 6 bases from V and 6 from J, leaving 14 bases between them. Germline assignment: CDR1 SQVTM and CDR2 ANQGSEA. Researchers attached unique molecular identifiers to individual cDNA molecules. TCRdb reprocessed the 5' RACE reads with MiXCR, giving one entry per CDR3 protein. The sample consists of approximately 76,000 distinct CDR3 sequences, approximately 12% of them appearing once. This clonotype occurred a few times. The sequenced material came from whole blood. The sequence derives from an adult who was a healthcare worker with PCR-confirmed SARS-CoV-2 infection or an uninfected control (not recorded which). The chain links TRBV29-1 to TRBJ1-2; no clear D. CDR3 residues: CSVSQVRDGYTF. CDR3 nucleotides: TGCAGCGTAAGCCAGGTCCGCGATGGCTACACCTTC.